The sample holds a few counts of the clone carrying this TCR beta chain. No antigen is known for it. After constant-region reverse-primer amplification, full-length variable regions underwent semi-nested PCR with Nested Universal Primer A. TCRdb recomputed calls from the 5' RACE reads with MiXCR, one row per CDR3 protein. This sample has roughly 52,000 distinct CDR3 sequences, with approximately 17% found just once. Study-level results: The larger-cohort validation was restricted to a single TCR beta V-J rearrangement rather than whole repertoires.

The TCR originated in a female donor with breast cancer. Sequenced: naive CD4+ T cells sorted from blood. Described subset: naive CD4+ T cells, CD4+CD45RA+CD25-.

The CDR3 is CSAALQGRGDTQYF. As DNA, the CDR3 is TGCAGTGCCGCTCTACAGGGGCGGGGGGATACGCAGTATTTT. This rearrangement joins TRBV20-1 to TRBJ2-3; D tentatively fits TRBD1 or TRBD2 (7 bases each). Trimming removed 6 bases at V and 6 bases at J, with 19 bases between. The CDR3 is 14 residues long. Germline CDR1 is DFQATT and CDR2 is SNEGSKA (reference sequence).